This paragraph reports one T cell receptor beta chain. The study ran its PCR with 60 Vbeta and 13 Jbeta primers. Method: immunoSEQ multiplex PCR; TCRdb's copy keeps in-frame clones and lacks some. The sample yields roughly 130,000 clones, 70% to 80% seen once. V was cut by 0 bases and J by 6 bases, with 12 bases left in between. The germline gives CDR1 SGHNT, CDR2 YYREEE (reference sequence). The CDR3 runs to 14 residues. The data originate from a study of cytomegalovirus exposure and HLA in healthy donors. Whole-study context: From donors who were HLA-typed, an early data release held 70 million to 90 million unique TCRs. Of the donors genotyped, approximately 400 in all, about 81% fell in the Caucasian-associated ancestry cluster.

The chain recombines TRBV5-4 with TRBJ1-1; a weak D match, TRBD1 (5 bases). Specimen: PBMCs. The TCR sequence derives from a female donor in good health and CMV-seronegative. CDR3 residues: CASSLVGVWAEAFF. For the CDR3, the DNA is TGTGCCAGCAGCTTGGTAGGGGTCTGGGCTGAAGCTTTCTTT.